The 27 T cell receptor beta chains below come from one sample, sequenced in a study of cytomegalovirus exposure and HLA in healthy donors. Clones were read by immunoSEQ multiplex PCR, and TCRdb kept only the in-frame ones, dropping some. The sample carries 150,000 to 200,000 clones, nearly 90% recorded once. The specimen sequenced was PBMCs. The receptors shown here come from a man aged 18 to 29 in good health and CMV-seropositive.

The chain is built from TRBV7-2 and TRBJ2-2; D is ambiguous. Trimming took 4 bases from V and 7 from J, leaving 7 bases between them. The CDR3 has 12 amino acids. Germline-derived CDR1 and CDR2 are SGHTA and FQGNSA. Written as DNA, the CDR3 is TGTGCCAGCAGCTCTGAGGTCGGGGAGCTGTTTTTT. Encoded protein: CASSSEVGELFF.

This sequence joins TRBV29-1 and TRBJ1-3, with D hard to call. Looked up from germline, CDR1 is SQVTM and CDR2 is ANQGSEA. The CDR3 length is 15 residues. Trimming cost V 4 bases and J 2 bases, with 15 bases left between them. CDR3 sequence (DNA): TGCAGCGTTGTTAGACTGGCTGCTGCTGGAAACACCATATATTTT. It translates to CSVVRLAAAGNTIYF.

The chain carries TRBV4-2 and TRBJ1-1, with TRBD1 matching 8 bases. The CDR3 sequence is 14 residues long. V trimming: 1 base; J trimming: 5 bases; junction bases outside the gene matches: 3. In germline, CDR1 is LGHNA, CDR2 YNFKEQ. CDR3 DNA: TGTGCCAGCAGCCAAGGGCGGACAGGGACTGAAGCTTTCTTT. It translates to CASSQGRTGTEAFF.

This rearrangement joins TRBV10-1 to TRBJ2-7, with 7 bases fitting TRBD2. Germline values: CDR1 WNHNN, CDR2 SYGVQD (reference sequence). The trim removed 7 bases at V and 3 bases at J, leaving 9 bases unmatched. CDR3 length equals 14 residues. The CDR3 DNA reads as TGCGCCAGCACGGGGGGAAAACGAGACTACGAGCAGTACTTC. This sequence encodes CASTGGKRDYEQYF.

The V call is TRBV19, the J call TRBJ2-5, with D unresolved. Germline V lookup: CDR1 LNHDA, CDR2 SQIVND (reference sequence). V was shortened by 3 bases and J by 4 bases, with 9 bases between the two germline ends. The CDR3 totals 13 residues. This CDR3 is CASSIGGRETQYF. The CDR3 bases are TGTGCCAGTAGTATCGGTGGTAGAGAGACCCAGTACTTC.

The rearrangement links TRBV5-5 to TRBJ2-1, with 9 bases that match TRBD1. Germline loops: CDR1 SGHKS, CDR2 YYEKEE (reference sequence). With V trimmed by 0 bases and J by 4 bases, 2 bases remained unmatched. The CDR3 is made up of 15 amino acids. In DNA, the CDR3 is TGTGCCAGCAGCTTGGACAGGGGGCGATACAATGAGCAGTTCTTC. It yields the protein CASSLDRGRYNEQFF. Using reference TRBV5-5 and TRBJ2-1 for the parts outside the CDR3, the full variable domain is DAGVTQSPTHLIKTRGQQVTLRCSPISGHKSVSWYQQVLGQGPQFIFQYYEKEERGRGNFPDRFSARQFPNYSSELNVNALLLGDSALYLCASSLDRGRYNEQFFGPGTRLTVL.

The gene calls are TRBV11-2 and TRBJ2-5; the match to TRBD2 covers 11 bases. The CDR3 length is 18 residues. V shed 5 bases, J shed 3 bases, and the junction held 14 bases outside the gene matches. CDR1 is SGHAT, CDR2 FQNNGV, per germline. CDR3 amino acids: CASSPSGLAGGPKETQYF. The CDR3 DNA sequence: TGTGCCAGCAGCCCCTCCGGGTTAGCGGGAGGGCCAAAAGAGACCCAGTACTTC.

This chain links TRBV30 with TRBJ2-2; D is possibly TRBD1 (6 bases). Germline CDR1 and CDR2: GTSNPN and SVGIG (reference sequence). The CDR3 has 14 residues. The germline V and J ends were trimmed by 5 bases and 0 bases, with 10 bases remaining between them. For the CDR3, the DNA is TGTGCCTGGGGCAGGGGAGCGAACACCGGGGAGCTGTTTTTT. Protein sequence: CAWGRGANTGELFF.

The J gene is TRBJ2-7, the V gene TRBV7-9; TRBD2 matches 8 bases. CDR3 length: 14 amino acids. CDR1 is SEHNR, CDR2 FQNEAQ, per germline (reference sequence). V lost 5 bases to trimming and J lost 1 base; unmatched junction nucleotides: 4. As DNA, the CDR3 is TGTGCCAGCAGCCTTAGCGGGAATTCCTACGAGCAGTACTTC. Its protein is CASSLSGNSYEQYF. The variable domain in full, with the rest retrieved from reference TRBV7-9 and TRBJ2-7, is DTGVSQNPRHKITKRGQNVTFRCDPISEHNRLYWYRQTLGQGPEFLTYFQNEAQLEKSRLLSDRFSAERPKGSFSTLEIQRTEQGDSAMYLCASSLSGNSYEQYFGPGTRLTVT.

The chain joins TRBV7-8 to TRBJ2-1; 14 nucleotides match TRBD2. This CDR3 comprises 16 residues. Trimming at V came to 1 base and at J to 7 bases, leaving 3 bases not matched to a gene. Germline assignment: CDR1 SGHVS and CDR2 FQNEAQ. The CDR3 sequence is CASSLGLAGGQNEQFF. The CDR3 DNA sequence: TGTGCCAGCAGCTTAGGACTAGCGGGAGGGCAGAATGAGCAGTTCTTC.

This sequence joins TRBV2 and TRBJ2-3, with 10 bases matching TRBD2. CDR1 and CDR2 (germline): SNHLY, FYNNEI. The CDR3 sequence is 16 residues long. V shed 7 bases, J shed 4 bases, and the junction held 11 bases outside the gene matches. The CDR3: CASKGLAGAGADTQYF. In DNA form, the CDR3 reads TGTGCCAGCAAAGGTCTAGCGGGAGCGGGTGCAGATACGCAGTATTTT.

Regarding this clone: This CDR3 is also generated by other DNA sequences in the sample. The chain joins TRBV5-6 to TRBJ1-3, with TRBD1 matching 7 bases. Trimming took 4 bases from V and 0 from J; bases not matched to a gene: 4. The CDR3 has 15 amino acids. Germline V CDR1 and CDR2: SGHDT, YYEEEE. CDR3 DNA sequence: TGTGCCAGCAGCCTAGGACAGGTCTCTGGAAACACCATATATTTT. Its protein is CASSLGQVSGNTIYF.

The CDR3 nucleotides read TGCGCCAGCAGTCGTGGAATAGCGGGAGGCACAGATACGCAGTATTTT. Translated, it gives CASSRGIAGGTDTQYF. The rearrangement links TRBV5-1 to TRBJ2-3; 9 bases match TRBD2. J lost 1 base, V lost 5 bases, and 8 bases had no gene match. This CDR3 region has 16 residues. Germline V gene data show CDR1 as SGHRS and CDR2 as YFSETQ.

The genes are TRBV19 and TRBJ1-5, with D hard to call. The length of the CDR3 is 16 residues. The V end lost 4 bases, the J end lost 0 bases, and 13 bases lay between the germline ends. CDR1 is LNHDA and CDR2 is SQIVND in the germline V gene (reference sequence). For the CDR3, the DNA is TGTGCCAGTAGTACTGACGGGGTTCTTAGCAATCAGCCCCAGCATTTT. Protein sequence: CASSTDGVLSNQPQHF.

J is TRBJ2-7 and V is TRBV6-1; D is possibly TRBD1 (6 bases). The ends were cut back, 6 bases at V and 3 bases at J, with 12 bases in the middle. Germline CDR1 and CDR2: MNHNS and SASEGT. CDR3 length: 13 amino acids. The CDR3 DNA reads TGTGCCAGCAGGGGGGCAGGGTACTACGAGCAGTACTTC. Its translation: CASRGAGYYEQYF.

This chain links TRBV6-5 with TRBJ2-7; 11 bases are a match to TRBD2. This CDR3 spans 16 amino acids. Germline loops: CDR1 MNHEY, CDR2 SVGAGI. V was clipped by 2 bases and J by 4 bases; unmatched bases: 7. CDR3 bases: TGTGCCAGCAGTTACACTAGACTAGCGGGATTTTACGAGCAGTACTTC. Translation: CASSYTRLAGFYEQYF.

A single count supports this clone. CDR3: CASSLGTAAGNTIYF. CDR3 DNA sequence: TGCGCCAGCAGCCTAGGGACAGCCGCTGGAAACACCATATATTTT. V is TRBV4-1 and J is TRBJ1-3; 7 positions agree with TRBD1. The V and J ends lost 4 bases and 2 bases, in that order; junction bases with no gene match: 5. This CDR3 spans 15 amino acids. Germline assignment: CDR1 MGHRA and CDR2 YSYEKL.

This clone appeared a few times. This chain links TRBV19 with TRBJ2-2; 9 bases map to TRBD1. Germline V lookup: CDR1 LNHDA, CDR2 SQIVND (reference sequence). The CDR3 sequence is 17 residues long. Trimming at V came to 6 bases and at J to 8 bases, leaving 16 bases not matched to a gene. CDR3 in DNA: TGTGCCAGTAGGAATCTTGGGACAGGGCCTAATTTAGGGGAGCTGTTTTTT. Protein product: CASRNLGTGPNLGELFF. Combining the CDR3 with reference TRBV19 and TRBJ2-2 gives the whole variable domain DGGITQSPKYLFRKEGQNVTLSCEQNLNHDAMYWYRQDPGQGLRLIYYSQIVNDFQKGDIAEGYSVSREKKESFPLTVTSAQKNPTAFYLCASRNLGTGPNLGELFFGEGSRLTVL.

The DNA for the CDR3 is TGTGCCAGCAGTAGGTCTTTAGGGGCCGAGCAGTACTTC. Protein: CASSRSLGAEQYF. The chain has TRBV27 and TRBJ2-7; D is perhaps TRBD1 (5 bases). Germline values: CDR1 MNHEY, CDR2 SMNVEV (reference sequence). Trimming took off 5 bases at V and 6 bases at J, with 14 bases between the two ends. The CDR3 has 13 residues.

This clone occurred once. Here the CDR3 DNA reads TGTGCCACTACCATCCTGGGGGGGGAGGACATTCAGTACTTC. Encoded protein: CATTILGGEDIQYF. V gene TRBV5-4 combines with J gene TRBJ2-4, with TRBD2 matching over 7 bases. This CDR3 has 14 amino acids. CDR1 SGHNT and CDR2 YYREEE come from the germline V gene (reference sequence). V shed 9 bases, J shed 8 bases, and the junction held 14 bases outside the gene matches.

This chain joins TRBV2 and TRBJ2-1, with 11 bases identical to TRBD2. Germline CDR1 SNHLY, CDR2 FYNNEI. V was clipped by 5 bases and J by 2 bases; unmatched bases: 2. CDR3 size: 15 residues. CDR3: CASSRLAGTYNEQFF. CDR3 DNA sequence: TGTGCCAGCAGTCGACTAGCGGGAACCTACAATGAGCAGTTCTTC.

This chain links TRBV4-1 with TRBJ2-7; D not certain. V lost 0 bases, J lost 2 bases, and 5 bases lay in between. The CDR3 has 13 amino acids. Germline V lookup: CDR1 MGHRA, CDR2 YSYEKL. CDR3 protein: CASSQELPYEQYF. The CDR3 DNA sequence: TGCGCCAGCAGCCAAGAACTACCCTACGAGCAGTACTTC.

CDR3 amino acids: CASSERSVDEQFF. The CDR3 coding sequence is TGTGCCAGCAGTGAAAGGAGTGTGGATGAGCAGTTCTTC. The gene calls are TRBV6-1 and TRBJ2-1; D unresolved. The CDR3 consists of 13 residues. The germline V and J ends were trimmed by 2 bases and 8 bases, with 10 bases remaining between them. CDR1 and CDR2 (germline): MNHNS, SASEGT.

In DNA form, the CDR3 reads TGTGCCAGCAGTTCAAGGACAGGGAGAGCTTTCTTT. Translation gives CASSSRTGRAFF. The chain couples TRBV7-8 to TRBJ1-1, with 8 bases aligning to TRBD1. Germline V lookup: CDR1 SGHVS, CDR2 FQNEAQ. Trimming took 6 bases from V and 10 from J; bases not matched to a gene: 7. This CDR3 contains 12 residues.

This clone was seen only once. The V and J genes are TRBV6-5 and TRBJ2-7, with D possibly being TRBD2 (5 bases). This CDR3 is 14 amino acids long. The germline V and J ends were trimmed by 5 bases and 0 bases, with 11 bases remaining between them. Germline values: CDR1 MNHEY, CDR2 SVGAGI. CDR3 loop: CASSPGVRSYEQYF. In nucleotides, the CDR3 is TGTGCCAGCAGTCCCGGGGTTCGCTCCTACGAGCAGTACTTC.

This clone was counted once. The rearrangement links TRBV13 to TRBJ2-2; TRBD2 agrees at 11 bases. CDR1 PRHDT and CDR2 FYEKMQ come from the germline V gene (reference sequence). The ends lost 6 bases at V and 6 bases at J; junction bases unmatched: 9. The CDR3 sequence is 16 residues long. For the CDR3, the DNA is TGTGCCAGCAGTCGAGGACTAGCGGGTAGGGCCGGGGAGCTGTTTTTT. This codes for CASSRGLAGRAGELFF.

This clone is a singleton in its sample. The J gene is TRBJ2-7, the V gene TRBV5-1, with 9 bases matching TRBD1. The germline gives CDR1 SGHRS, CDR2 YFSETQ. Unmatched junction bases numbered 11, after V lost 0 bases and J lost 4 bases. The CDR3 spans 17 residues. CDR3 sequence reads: CASSLGIRDRVKYEQYF. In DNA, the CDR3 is TGCGCCAGCAGCTTGGGAATCCGGGACAGGGTAAAGTACGAGCAGTACTTC.